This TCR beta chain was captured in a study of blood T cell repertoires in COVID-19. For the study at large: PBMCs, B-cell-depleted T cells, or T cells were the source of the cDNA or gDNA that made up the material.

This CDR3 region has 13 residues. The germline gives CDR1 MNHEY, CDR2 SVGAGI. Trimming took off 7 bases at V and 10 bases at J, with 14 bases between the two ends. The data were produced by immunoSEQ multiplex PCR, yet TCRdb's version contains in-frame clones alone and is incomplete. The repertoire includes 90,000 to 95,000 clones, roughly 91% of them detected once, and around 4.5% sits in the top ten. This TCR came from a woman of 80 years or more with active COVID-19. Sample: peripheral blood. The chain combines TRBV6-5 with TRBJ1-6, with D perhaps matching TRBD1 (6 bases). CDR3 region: CASNRDIGSPLHF. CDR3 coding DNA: TGTGCCAGCAACAGGGACATCGGATCACCCCTCCACTTT.